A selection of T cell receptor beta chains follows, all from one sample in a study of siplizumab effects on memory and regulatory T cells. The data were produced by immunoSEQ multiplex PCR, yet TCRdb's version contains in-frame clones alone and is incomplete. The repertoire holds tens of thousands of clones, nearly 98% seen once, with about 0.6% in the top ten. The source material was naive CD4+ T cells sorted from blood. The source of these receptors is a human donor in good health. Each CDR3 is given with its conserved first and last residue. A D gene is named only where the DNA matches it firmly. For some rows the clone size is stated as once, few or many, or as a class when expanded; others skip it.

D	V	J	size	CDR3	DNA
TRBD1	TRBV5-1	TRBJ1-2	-	CASSTRQGKRYTF	TGCGCCAGCAGCACGCGACAGGGGAAGCGCTACACCTTC
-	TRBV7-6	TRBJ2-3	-	CASSLGTDTQYF	TGTGCCAGCAGCTTGGGGACAGATACGCAGTATTTT
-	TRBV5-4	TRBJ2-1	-	CASSLGLRGSSYNEQFF	TGTGCCAGCAGCTTGGGTCTTCGAGGGAGCTCCTACAATGAGCAGTTCTTC
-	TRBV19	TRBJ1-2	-	CASSMLDYGYTF	TGTGCCAGTAGTATGTTAGACTATGGCTACACCTTC
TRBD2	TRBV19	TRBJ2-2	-	CASSIELSGTITGELFF	TGTGCCAGTAGTATTGAGCTTAGCGGGACGATTACCGGGGAGCTGTTTTTT
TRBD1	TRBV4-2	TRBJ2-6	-	CASSQEGQGIAGANVLTF	TGTGCCAGCAGCCAAGAAGGACAGGGAATTGCTGGGGCCAACGTCCTGACTTTC
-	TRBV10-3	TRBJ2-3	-	CAISESVREDTQYF	TGTGCCATCAGTGAGTCAGTCCGGGAAGATACGCAGTATTTT
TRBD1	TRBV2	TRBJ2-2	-	CASKRDSRNTGELFF	TGTGCCAGCAAACGGGACAGTCGAAACACCGGGGAGCTGTTTTTT
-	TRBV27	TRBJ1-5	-	CASSLLAGTNQPQHF	TGTGCCAGCAGTTTATTGGCGGGGACCAATCAGCCCCAGCATTTT
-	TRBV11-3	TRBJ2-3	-	CASSLTDTQYF	TGTGCCAGCAGCTTAACGGATACGCAGTATTTT
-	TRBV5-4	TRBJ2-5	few	CASSLAETQYF	TGTGCCAGCAGCTTGGCCGAGACCCAGTACTTC
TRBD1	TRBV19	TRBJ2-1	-	CASSTATRGITYNEQFF	TGTGCCAGTAGTACCGCCACCAGGGGGATAACCTACAATGAGCAGTTCTTC
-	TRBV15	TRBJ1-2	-	CATSRGRRTSSYGYTF	TGTGCCACCAGCAGAGGGAGGCGGACCTCAAGCTATGGCTACACCTTC
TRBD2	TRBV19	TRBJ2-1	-	CASSSQTSGRAHEQFF	TGTGCCAGTAGTTCCCAGACTAGCGGGAGGGCCCATGAGCAGTTCTTC
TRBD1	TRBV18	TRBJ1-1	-	CASSPYKGGRGAFF	TGTGCCAGCTCACCGTACAAAGGGGGCAGGGGGGCTTTCTTT
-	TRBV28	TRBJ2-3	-	CASSLSGGPDTQYF	TGTGCCAGCAGTTTATCGGGGGGCCCAGATACGCAGTATTTT
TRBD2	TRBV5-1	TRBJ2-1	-	CASSPRTSGSDNEQFF	TGCGCCAGCAGCCCCCGGACTAGCGGGTCCGACAATGAGCAGTTCTTC
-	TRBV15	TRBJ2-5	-	CATSRDRAQETQYF	TGTGCCACCAGCAGAGACAGGGCCCAAGAGACCCAGTACTTC
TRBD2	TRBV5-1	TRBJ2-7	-	CASSPGSLAGGIRLYEQYF	TGCGCCAGCAGCCCGGGGAGTCTAGCGGGAGGGATCCGTCTCTACGAGCAGTACTTC
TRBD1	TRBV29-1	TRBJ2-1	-	CSVRTGGEYNEQFF	TGCAGCGTAAGGACAGGGGGCGAGTATAATGAGCAGTTCTTC
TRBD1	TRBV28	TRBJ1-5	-	CASSLPGTGVNQPQHF	TGTGCCAGCAGTTTACCCGGGACAGGAGTTAATCAGCCCCAGCATTTT
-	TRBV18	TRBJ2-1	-	CASSLGKSSYNEQFF	TGTGCCAGCTCACTGGGGAAAAGCTCCTACAATGAGCAGTTCTTC
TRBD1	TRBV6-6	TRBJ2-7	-	CASTRTGEPYEQYF	TGTGCCAGCACCCGGACAGGGGAACCCTACGAGCAGTACTTC
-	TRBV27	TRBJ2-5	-	CASSPTQPPRWTQYF	TGTGCCAGCAGTCCCACCCAGCCTCCAAGATGGACCCAGTACTTC
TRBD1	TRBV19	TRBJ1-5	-	CASSRPGQNLPQHF	TGTGCCAGTAGTAGACCGGGACAGAACTTGCCCCAGCATTTT
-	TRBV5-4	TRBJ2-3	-	CASSLGGAGTDTQYF	TGTGCCAGCAGCTTGGGAGGGGCTGGCACAGATACGCAGTATTTT
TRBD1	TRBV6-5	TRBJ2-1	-	CASSPDRDPYNEQFF	TGTGCCAGCAGTCCGGACAGGGACCCCTACAATGAGCAGTTCTTC
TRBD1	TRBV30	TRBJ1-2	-	CAWSVRGTVKFIF	TGTGCCTGGAGTGTACGGGGGACAGTTAAATTTATCTTC
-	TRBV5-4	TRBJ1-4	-	CASSPYLRTNEKLFF	TGTGCCAGCAGCCCCTACTTAAGAACTAATGAAAAACTGTTTTTT
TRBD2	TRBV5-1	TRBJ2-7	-	CASSFSPRGTYEQYF	TGCGCCAGCAGCTTTAGCCCGCGGGGGACTTACGAGCAGTACTTC
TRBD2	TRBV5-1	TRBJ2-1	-	CASSFPATSGRGNEQFF	TGCGCCAGCAGCTTTCCGGCGACTAGCGGGAGGGGTAATGAGCAGTTCTTC
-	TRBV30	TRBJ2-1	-	CAWSVGYPTDEQFF	TGTGCCTGGAGTGTAGGTTACCCTACCGATGAGCAGTTCTTC
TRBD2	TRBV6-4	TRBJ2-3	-	CASSSSGRHNTQYF	TGTGCCAGCAGTTCTAGCGGGAGACACAATACGCAGTATTTT
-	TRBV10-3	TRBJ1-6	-	CAISEPGSYNSPLHF	TGTGCCATCAGTGAGCCGGGCTCCTATAATTCACCCCTCCACTTT
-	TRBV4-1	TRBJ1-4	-	CASSQDLGGNNEKLFF	TGCGCCAGCAGCCAAGATTTGGGGGGGAATAATGAAAAACTGTTTTTT
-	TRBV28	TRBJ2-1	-	CASSARAGQSYNEQFF	TGTGCCAGCAGTGCCCGAGCGGGACAGAGCTACAATGAGCAGTTCTTC
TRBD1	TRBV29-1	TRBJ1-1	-	CSVQQGGDTEAFF	TGCAGCGTACAACAGGGGGGCGACACTGAAGCTTTCTTT
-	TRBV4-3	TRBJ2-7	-	CASSRLGQGGGEQYF	TGCGCCAGCAGCCGGTTAGGACAGGGAGGGGGAGAGCAGTACTTC
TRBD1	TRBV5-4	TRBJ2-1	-	CASSDGQGALYNEQFF	TGTGCCAGCAGCGACGGACAGGGGGCGTTGTACAATGAGCAGTTCTTC
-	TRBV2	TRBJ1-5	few	CASMDSRNQPQHF	TGTGCCAGCATGGACAGTCGCAATCAGCCCCAGCATTTT
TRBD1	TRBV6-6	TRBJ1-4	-	CASSSNRGPGEKLFF	TGTGCCAGCAGTTCGAACAGGGGGCCGGGTGAAAAACTGTTTTTT
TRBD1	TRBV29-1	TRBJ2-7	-	CSVEVGDRTSYEQYF	TGCAGCGTTGAAGTTGGGGACAGAACCTCCTACGAGCAGTACTTC
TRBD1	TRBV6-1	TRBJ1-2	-	CASSEWGQGSSYGYTF	TGTGCCAGCAGTGAATGGGGACAGGGGTCGAGCTATGGCTACACCTTC
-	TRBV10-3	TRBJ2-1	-	CAISESKTEQFF	TGTGCCATCAGTGAGTCCAAGACTGAGCAGTTCTTC
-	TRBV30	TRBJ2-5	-	CAWSGRETQYF	TGTGCCTGGAGTGGCCGAGAGACCCAGTACTTC
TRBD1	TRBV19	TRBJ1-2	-	CASRATDRANYGYTF	TGTGCCAGTAGAGCCACGGACAGGGCTAACTATGGCTACACCTTC
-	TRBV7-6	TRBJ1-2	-	CASLKFYGYTF	TGTGCCAGCCTCAAGTTCTATGGCTACACCTTC
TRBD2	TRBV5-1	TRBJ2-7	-	CASSLALAGSYEQYF	TGCGCCAGCAGCTTGGCCCTAGCGGGGTCCTACGAGCAGTACTTC
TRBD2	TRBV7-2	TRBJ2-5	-	CASSLGLAGGTQYF	TGTGCCAGCAGCTTAGGACTAGCCGGAGGGACCCAGTACTTC
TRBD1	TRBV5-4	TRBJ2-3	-	CASSLRQGRTDTQYF	TGTGCCAGCAGCTTACGACAGGGGCGCACAGATACGCAGTATTTT
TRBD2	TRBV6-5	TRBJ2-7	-	CASSKLAGIYEQYF	TGTGCCAGCAGCAAACTAGCGGGGATCTACGAGCAGTACTTC